A selection of T cell receptor beta chains follows, all from one sample in a study of early T cells in non-severe SARS-CoV-2 infection. TCRdb called the 5' RACE reads again in MiXCR, with one record for every CDR3 protein. The repertoire includes fewer than 80,000 distinct CDR3 sequences, more than 10% of them detected once, and approximately 1.1% sits in the top ten. The input for sequencing was whole blood, taken at baseline. These receptors all stem from an adult who was a healthcare worker with PCR-confirmed SARS-CoV-2 infection or an uninfected control (not recorded which). The donor label of this sample is uncertain. CDR3s include the opening cysteine and the closing phenylalanine or tryptophan. D genes are given only for firm matches. Size tells how often a clone was seen (once, few, many) or the class of an expanded clone, and some rows leave it out.

abundance | d_gene | j_gene | v_gene | CDR3aa | CDR3nt
few | NA | TRBJ2-3 | TRBV28 | CASSLTRDGTDTQYF | TGTGCCAGCAGTTTAACGAGAGACGGCACAGATACGCAGTATTTT
NA | TRBD1 | TRBJ1-1 | TRBV6-1 | CASSQRQGTAFF | TGTGCCAGCAGCCAAAGACAGGGGACGGCTTTCTTT
few | NA | TRBJ1-1 | TRBV5-1 | CASSSREDTEAFF | TGCGCCAGCAGCTCTCGTGAGGACACTGAAGCTTTCTTT
NA | NA | TRBJ2-5 | TRBV28 | CASSFRPFETQYF | TGTGCCAGCAGTTTTAGACCATTCGAGACCCAGTACTTC
NA | NA | TRBJ2-3 | TRBV4-1 | CASSQDNMIPTRDTQYF | TGCGCCAGCAGCCAAGATAATATGATACCTACCCGAGATACGCAGTATTTT
few | NA | TRBJ1-1 | TRBV20-1 | CSARRGAGTEAFF | TGCAGTGCTAGACGAGGCGCGGGTACTGAAGCTTTCTTT
few | NA | TRBJ2-3 | TRBV4-1 | CASSQDPGPDTQYF | TGCGCCAGCAGCCAAGACCCGGGTCCGGATACGCAGTATTTT
many | NA | TRBJ1-5 | TRBV21-1 | CASSSSDYSNQPQHF | TGTGCCAGCAGCTCTTCAGATTATAGCAATCAGCCCCAGCATTTT
few | NA | TRBJ1-1 | TRBV14 | CASSQANRDAEAFF | TGTGCCAGCAGCCAGGCTAATCGGGACGCTGAAGCTTTCTTT
many | TRBD2 | TRBJ2-1 | TRBV29-1 | CSVAGGGATNEQFF | TGCAGCGTTGCCGGCGGGGGGGCCACGAATGAGCAGTTCTTC
few | NA | TRBJ2-5 | TRBV27 | CASSLSIRGGGLQETQYF | TGTGCCAGCAGTTTATCGATCAGGGGCGGGGGACTCCAAGAGACCCAGTACTTC
NA | NA | TRBJ1-4 | TRBV14 | CASSQAWANEKLFF | TGTGCCAGCAGCCAAGCCTGGGCTAATGAAAAACTGTTTTTT
few | NA | TRBJ2-5 | TRBV5-1 | CASSLGLPPGETQYF | TGCGCCAGCAGCTTAGGACTCCCGCCGGGTGAGACCCAGTACTTC
few | TRBD2 | TRBJ2-1 | TRBV3-1 | CASSPLAGTSSYNEQFF | TGTGCCAGCAGCCCACTAGCGGGGACGAGCTCCTACAATGAGCAGTTCTTC
NA | NA | TRBJ1-1 | TRBV5-5 | CASSRAANEGDTEAFF | TGTGCCAGCAGTAGGGCTGCGAATGAGGGGGACACTGAAGCTTTCTTT
NA | TRBD1 | TRBJ1-5 | TRBV3-1 | CASSRSLQGRPQHF | TGTGCCAGCAGCCGGTCGCTACAGGGGCGGCCCCAGCATTTT
NA | NA | TRBJ2-6 | TRBV30 | CAWKAFRFGANVLTF | TGTGCCTGGAAAGCCTTTAGGTTTGGGGCCAACGTCCTGACTTTC
NA | NA | TRBJ2-1 | TRBV6-6 | CASSYSTRDFHNEQFF | TGTGCCAGCAGTTACTCCACCCGGGACTTTCACAATGAGCAGTTCTTC
many | TRBD2 | TRBJ2-1 | TRBV5-7 | CASSVTSGGALRNEQFF | TGTGCCAGCAGCGTGACTAGCGGGGGGGCCTTGAGAAATGAGCAGTTCTTC
NA | NA | TRBJ2-5 | TRBV5-1 | CASSGGQETQYF | TGCGCCAGCAGCGGGGGCCAAGAGACCCAGTACTTC
many | TRBD2 | TRBJ2-1 | TRBV10-3 | CAISISGGYNEQFF | TGTGCCATCAGCATTAGCGGGGGATACAATGAGCAGTTCTTC
few | NA | TRBJ1-2 | TRBV12-3/TRBV12-4 | CASRGGDYGYTF | TGTGCCAGCAGGGGGGGTGACTATGGCTACACCTTC
few | TRBD1 | TRBJ1-5 | TRBV20-1 | CSARDPGQGNQPQHF | TGCAGTGCTAGAGACCCAGGACAGGGCAATCAGCCCCAGCATTTT
NA | TRBD1 | TRBJ1-6 | TRBV5-5 | CASSPGQARDSYNSPLHF | TGTGCCAGCAGCCCAGGACAGGCCAGGGACTCCTATAATTCACCCCTCCACTTT
NA | TRBD1 | TRBJ1-1 | TRBV28 | CAGKTGGAGNTEAFF | TGTGCCGGAAAGACAGGGGGCGCGGGAAACACTGAAGCTTTCTTT